Listed below are T cell receptor beta chains from one sample, sequenced in a study of CD8+CD57+ T cells in acquired aplastic anemia. TCRdb reprocessed the reads with MiXCR, giving one entry per CDR3 protein. The sample has 90,000 to 120,000 distinct CDR3 sequences, 51% seen once. Sample: sorted CD4+, CD8+, or CD8+CD57+ T cells (not recorded which) from PBMCs. Receptors originate from a human donor in good health, serving as a control. The conserved cysteine and the conserved F or W are not part of the CDR3 here.

v_call	j_call	cdr3_aa
TRBV25-1	TRBJ2-5	ASSERGGGIETQY
TRBV4-1	TRBJ2-6	ASSQDRAGLLSGANVLT
TRBV24-1	TRBJ2-7	ATSGGTSGGYEQY
TRBV7-9	TRBJ1-5	ASSLTPDDQPQH
TRBV10-3	TRBJ2-3	AIGASDTQY
TRBV15	TRBJ1-2	ATSRDRATNYGYT
TRBV2	TRBJ2-5	ASSDVPDRQKWTQY
TRBV9	TRBJ1-1	ASSVVSVNTEAF
TRBV11-1	TRBJ2-3	ASSLERGATDTQY
TRBV25-1	TRBJ1-4	ASSEYPGQGHEKLF
TRBV24-1	TRBJ2-4	ATPREMDGIKNIQY
TRBV4-3	TRBJ1-4	ASSHWTAGTNEKLF
TRBV7-3	TRBJ2-7	ASSLTYGGEQY
TRBV10-3	TRBJ2-5	AISDINQETQY
TRBV27	TRBJ2-5	ASSLVGGEETQY
TRBV25-1	TRBJ2-5	ASSGQLETQY
TRBV20-1	TRBJ2-3	SQGSSTDTQY
TRBV7-3	TRBJ2-1	ASSLTGGQGKGNEQF
TRBV25-1	TRBJ2-7	ASSGGAAGEQY
TRBV15	TRBJ2-5	ATSRGEETQY
TRBV28	TRBJ2-7	ASSVVGSENCEQY
TRBV10-3	TRBJ2-5	AISEDGTEAGGKQY
TRBV15	TRBJ2-7	ATSRTGAGRTFYEQY
TRBV19	TRBJ1-5	ASSMREYGRQGSQPQH
TRBV15	TRBJ1-2	ATSRTAGVDYGYT
TRBV29-1	TRBJ2-3	SSTKGTADTQY
TRBV25-1	TRBJ1-1	ASSDRGTEAF
TRBV5-6	TRBJ1-1	ASSGTWLMNTEAF
TRBV3-1	TRBJ1-1	ASSQDAGGRGEGAF
TRBV15	TRBJ2-1	AAARSSYNEQF
TRBV10-2	TRBJ2-7	ASSDSWSGGISEQY
TRBV7-3	TRBJ1-4	ASSPEAVGKLF
TRBV25-1	TRBJ2-1	ASSGLAGGHNGQF
TRBV19	TRBJ1-6	ASKDGLGPLH
TRBV2	TRBJ1-2	ASSEGPDGYGYT
TRBV6-4	TRBJ2-1	ASSDSTDRHNEQF
TRBV19	TRBJ2-7	ASTSSSYEQY
TRBV7-3	TRBJ2-3	ASSLDFFPDTQY
TRBV9	TRBJ2-1	ASSVAPRDSGPNEQF
TRBV10-2	TRBJ1-4	ASSPDRAELF
TRBV20-1	TRBJ1-6	SARADLSGDSPLH
TRBV25-1	TRBJ2-1	ASGGGSGGYYNEQF
TRBV7-6	TRBJ1-1	ASSQWNTEAF
TRBV11-1	TRBJ2-7	ASSWSGSYEQY
TRBV4-3	TRBJ2-1	ASSQDRTYSSYNEQF
TRBV29-1	TRBJ2-1	SVDTSGVYSEQF
TRBV10-3	TRBJ1-1	AARTPNTEAF
TRBV10-3	TRBJ1-1	AISGTGVEAF
TRBV19	TRBJ1-6	ASKEEAGIPASPLH
TRBV7-2	TRBJ2-7	ASSLGYGQFDEQY
TRBV12-3/TRBV12-4	TRBJ2-7	ASSFITGSYEQY
TRBV20-1	TRBJ2-1	SASVNERF
TRBV2	TRBJ2-3	ASRPGLAGGTQY
TRBV11-1	TRBJ1-1	ASSLGGETTEAF
TRBV2	TRBJ2-7	ASSSRVFSYEQY
TRBV15	TRBJ1-4	ATSRIDEKLF
TRBV29-1	TRBJ1-2	SAGAEGYGYT
TRBV7-2	TRBJ1-5	ASSPQHDSNQPQH
TRBV7-9	TRBJ1-2	ASSQWDRGQDGYT